This T cell receptor (beta chain) was found in a study of beta chain features in type 1 diabetes. At the level of the study: Age, gender and cell yields were alike across patients and healthy donors. Overall study results and limits: It was possible that PCR favored shorter templates, equally so in patients and controls. TCRB CDR3 length was moderately but significantly reduced in all four CD4+ subsets of Type 1 diabetes patients. Type 1 diabetes patients had VDJ junctions that carried fewer insertions and more deletions.

Germline lookup yields CDR1 SQVTM and CDR2 ANQGSEA. V gave up 6 bases and J gave up 0 bases; unmatched junction bases: 6. The CDR3 runs to 16 residues. The table lists this clone with a count of one. Its antigen is not identified. Sequenced material consisted of expressed TCRB transcripts (all of the isolated RNA was reverse transcribed). Some clones are missing from TCRdb's copy, which holds only in-frame ones; the method was immunoSEQ multiplex PCR. Of 350,000 to 450,000 clones listed, about 16% were seen once; the top ten hold approximately 0.019%. This TCR came from a woman aged 18-29 years in good health. The sequencing sample was made of naive CD4+ T cells from blood. The chain recombines TRBV29-1 with TRBJ2-6, with 9 bases lining up with TRBD1. As DNA, the CDR3 is TGCAGCGTCCTCGGGACAGGGAGCTCTGGGGCCAACGTCCTGACTTTC. Amino acid sequence: CSVLGTGSSGANVLTF.